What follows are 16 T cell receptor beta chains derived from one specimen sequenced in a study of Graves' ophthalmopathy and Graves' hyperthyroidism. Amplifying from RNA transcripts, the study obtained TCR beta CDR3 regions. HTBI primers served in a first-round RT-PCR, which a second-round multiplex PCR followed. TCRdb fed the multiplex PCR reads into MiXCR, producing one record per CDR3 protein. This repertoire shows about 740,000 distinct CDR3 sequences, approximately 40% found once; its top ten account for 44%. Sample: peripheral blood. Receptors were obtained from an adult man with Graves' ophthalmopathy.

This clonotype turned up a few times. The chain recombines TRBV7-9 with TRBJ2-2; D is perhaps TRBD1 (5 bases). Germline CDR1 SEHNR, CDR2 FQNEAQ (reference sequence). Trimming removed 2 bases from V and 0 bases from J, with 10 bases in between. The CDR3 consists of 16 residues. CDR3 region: CASSLQGASNTGELFF. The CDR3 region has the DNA TGTGCCAGCAGCTTACAAGGGGCATCGAACACCGGGGAGCTGTTTTTT.

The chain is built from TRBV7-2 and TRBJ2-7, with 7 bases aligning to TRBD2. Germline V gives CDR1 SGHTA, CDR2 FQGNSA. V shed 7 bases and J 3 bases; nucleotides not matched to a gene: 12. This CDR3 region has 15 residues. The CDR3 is CASTKRARTSYEQYF. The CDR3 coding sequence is TGTGCCAGCACCAAAAGGGCCCGGACTAGCTACGAGCAGTACTTC.

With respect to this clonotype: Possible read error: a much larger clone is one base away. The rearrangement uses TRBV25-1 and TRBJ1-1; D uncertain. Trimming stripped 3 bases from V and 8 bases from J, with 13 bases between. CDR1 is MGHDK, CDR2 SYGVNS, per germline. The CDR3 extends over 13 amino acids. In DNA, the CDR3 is TGTGCCAGCAGTGATAGTGCCGGGGAGGAAGCTTTCTTT. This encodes CASSDSAGEEAFF.

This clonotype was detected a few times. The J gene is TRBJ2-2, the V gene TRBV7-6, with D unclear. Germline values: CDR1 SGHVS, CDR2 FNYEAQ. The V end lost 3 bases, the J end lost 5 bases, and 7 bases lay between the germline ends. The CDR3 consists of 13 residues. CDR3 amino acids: CASSLWVTGELFF. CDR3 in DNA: TGTGCCAGCAGCTTGTGGGTTACCGGGGAGCTGTTTTTT.

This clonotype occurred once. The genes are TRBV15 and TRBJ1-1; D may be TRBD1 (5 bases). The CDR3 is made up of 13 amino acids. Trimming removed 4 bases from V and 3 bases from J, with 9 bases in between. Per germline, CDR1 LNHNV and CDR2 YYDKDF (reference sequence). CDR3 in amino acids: CATSTRGDTEAFF. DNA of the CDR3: TGTGCCACCAGCACTCGGGGGGACACTGAAGCTTTCTTT.

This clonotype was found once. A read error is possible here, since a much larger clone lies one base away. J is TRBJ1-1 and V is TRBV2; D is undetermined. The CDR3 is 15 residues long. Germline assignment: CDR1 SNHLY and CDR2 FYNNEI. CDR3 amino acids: CASSEVLGIRTEASF. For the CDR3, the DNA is TGTGCCAGCAGTGAAGTGTTGGGTATAAGGACTGAAGCTTCCTTT.

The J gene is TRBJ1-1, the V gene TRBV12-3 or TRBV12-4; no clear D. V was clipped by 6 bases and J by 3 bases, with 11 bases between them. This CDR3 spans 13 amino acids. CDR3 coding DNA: TGTGCCAGCAGGGCTGCGACGTACACTGAAGCTTTCTTT. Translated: CASRAATYTEAFF.

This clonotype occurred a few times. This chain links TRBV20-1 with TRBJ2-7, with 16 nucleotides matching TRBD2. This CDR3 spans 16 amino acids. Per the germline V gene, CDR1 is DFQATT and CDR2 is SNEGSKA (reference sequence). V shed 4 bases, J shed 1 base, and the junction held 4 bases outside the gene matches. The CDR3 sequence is CSAKGLAGGVSYEQYF. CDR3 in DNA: TGCAGTGCTAAGGGACTAGCGGGAGGGGTTTCCTACGAGCAGTACTTC.

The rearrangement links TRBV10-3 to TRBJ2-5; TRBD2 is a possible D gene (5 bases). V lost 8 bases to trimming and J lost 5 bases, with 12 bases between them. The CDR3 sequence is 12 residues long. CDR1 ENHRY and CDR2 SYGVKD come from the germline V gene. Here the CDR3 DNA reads TGTGCCATCGCGGGCCGGCGGGAGACCCAGTACTTC. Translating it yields CAIAGRRETQYF.

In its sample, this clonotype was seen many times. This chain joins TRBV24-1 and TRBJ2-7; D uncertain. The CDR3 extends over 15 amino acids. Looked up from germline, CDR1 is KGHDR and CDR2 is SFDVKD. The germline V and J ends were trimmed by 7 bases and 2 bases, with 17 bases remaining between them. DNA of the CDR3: TGTGCCACCAGCGACCCACGGACGGCCACCTACGAGCAGTACTTC. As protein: CATSDPRTATYEQYF.

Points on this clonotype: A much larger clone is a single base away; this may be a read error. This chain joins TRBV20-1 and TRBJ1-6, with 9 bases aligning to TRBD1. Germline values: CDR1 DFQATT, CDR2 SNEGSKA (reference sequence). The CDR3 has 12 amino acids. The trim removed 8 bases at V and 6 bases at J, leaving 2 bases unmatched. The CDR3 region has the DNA TGCAGTCCGGACAGGGGTAATTCACCCCTCCACTTT. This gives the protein CSPDRGNSPLHF.

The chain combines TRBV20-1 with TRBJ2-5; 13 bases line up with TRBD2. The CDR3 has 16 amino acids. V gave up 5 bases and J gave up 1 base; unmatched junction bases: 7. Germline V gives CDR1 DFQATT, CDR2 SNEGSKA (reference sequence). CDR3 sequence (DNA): TGCAGTGCTTTCGGACTAGCGGGGGCCCTCCAAGAGACCCAGTACTTC. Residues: CSAFGLAGALQETQYF.

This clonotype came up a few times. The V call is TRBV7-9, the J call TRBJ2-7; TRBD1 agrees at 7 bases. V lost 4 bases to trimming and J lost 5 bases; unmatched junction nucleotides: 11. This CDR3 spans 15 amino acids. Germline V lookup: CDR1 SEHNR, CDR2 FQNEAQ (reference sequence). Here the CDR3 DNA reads TGTGCCAGCAGCTCCCGGGACAGATTATCCCACGAGCAGTACTTC. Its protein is CASSSRDRLSHEQYF.

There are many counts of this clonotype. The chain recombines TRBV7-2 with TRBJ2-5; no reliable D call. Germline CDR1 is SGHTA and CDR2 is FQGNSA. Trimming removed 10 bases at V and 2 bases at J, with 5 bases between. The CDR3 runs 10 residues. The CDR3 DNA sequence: TGTGCCAACGGTCAAGAGACCCAGTACTTC. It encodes CANGQETQYF.

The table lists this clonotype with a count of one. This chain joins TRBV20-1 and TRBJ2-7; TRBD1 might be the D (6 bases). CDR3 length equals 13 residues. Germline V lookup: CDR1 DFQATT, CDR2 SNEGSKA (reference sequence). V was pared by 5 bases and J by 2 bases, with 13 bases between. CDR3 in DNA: TGCAGTGCTGCAGCAGGGGCCCCCTACGAGCAGTACTTC. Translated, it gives CSAAAGAPYEQYF.

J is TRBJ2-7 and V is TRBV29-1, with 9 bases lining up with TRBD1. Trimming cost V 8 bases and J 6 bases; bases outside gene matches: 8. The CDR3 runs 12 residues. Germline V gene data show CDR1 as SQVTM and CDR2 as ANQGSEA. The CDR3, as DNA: TGCAGCATCCGGGACAGGGCATCCGAGCAGTACTTC. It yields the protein CSIRDRASEQYF.